This T cell receptor beta chain was identified in a study of identical twins. Overall study findings and caveats: There was an excess of low generation probability in the out-of-frame alpha sequences that twins shared. In drawing conclusions, the study used cross-sectional statistical analysis and did not follow the same donors. Out-of-frame sharing of TCR alpha in monozygotic twins was underestimated by models.

TCRdb called the 5' RACE reads again in MiXCR, with one record for every CDR3 protein. The table has approximately 700,000 distinct CDR3 sequences, roughly 6% seen once. Each donor was a healthy Caucasian. This clonotype was seen at least ten times. Its antigen is unknown. CDR1 is SGHTA, CDR2 FQGNSA, per germline. The CDR3 extends over 19 amino acids. The trim removed 1 base at V and 4 bases at J, leaving 14 bases unmatched. This clonotype originated in a man aged 18 to 29 in good health. The chain combines TRBV7-2 with TRBJ2-1, with 9 bases that match TRBD2. The sample taken for sequencing was naive T cells sorted from blood. The CDR3 DNA reads TGTGCCAGCAGCTTAGGGCTAGCGGGATCCGGAAGGGTTTACAATGAGCAGTTCTTC. Translated: CASSLGLAGSGRVYNEQFF.